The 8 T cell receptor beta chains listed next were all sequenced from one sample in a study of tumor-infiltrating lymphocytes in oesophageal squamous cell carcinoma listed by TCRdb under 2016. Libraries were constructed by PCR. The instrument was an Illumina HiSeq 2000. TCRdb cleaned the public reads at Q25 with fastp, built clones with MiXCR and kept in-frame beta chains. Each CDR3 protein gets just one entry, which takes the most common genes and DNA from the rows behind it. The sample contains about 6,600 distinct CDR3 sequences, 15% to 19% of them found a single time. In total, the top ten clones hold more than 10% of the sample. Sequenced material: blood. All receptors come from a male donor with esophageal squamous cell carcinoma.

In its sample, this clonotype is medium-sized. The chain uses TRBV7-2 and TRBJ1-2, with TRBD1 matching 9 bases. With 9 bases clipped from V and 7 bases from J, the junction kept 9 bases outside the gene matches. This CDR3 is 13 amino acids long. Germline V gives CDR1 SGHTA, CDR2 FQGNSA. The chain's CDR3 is CASGQGRRIGYTF. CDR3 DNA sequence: TGTGCCAGTGGACAGGGGAGGAGAATTGGCTACACCTTC.

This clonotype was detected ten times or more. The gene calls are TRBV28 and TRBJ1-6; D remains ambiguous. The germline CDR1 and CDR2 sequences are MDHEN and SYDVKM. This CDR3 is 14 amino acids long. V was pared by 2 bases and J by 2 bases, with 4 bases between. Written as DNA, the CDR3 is TGTGCCAGCAGTTTACCGCCCTATAATTCACCCCTCCACTTT. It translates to CASSLPPYNSPLHF.

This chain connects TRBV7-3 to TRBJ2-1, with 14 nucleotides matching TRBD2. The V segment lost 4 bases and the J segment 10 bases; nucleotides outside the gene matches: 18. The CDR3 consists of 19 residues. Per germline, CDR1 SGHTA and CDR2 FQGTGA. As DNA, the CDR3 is TGTGCCAGCAGCTGGGAACTGACTAGCGGGGGGGTCAGACCCTACGAGCAGTTCTTC. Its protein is CASSWELTSGGVRPYEQFF.

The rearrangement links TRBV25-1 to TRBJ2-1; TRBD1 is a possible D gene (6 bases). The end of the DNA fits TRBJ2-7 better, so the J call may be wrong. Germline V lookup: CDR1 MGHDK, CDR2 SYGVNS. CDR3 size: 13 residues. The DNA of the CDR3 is TGTGCCAGCAGATTCAGGACGCAGGGGGAGCAGTACTTC. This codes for CASRFRTQGEQYF.

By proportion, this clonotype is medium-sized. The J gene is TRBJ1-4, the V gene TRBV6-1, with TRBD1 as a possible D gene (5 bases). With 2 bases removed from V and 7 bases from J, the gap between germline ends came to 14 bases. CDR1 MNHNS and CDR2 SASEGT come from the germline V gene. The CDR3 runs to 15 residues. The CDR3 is CASSESAGTFEKLFF. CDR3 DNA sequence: TGTGCCAGCAGTGAATCGGCAGGGACGTTTGAAAAACTGTTTTTT.

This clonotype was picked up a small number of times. CDR3 sequence (DNA): TGTGCCAGCAGTCAATCCCAGGGGGGGGCTCGGTTAGGGGAGCTGTTTTTT. Translated, it gives CASSQSQGGARLGELFF. The rearrangement joins TRBV25-1 to TRBJ2-2; the D gene could be TRBD1 or TRBD2 (7 bases each). The CDR3 sequence is 17 residues long. V lost 5 bases to trimming and J lost 8 bases, with 24 bases between them. Per the germline V gene, CDR1 is MGHDK and CDR2 is SYGVNS. Combining the CDR3 with reference TRBV25-1 and TRBJ2-2 gives the whole variable domain EADIYQTPRYLVIGTGKKITLECSQTMGHDKMYWYQQDPGMELHLIHYSYGVNSTEKGDLSSESTVSRIRTEHFPLTLESARPSHTSQYLCASSQSQGGARLGELFFGEGSRLTVL.

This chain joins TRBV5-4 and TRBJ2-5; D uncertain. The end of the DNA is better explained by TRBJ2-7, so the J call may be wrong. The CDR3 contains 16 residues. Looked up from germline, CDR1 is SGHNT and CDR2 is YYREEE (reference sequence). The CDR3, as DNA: TGTGCCAGCAGCTTGGGTGGCTCAGGCCCCCCCTACGAGCAGTACTTC. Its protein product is CASSLGGSGPPYEQYF.

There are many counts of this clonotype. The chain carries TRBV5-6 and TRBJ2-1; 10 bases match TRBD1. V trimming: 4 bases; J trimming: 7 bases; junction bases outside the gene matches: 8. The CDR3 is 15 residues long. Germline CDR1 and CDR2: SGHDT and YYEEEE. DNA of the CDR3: TGTGCCAGCAGCCCAGACAGGGGGCCGGCGAATGAGCAGTTCTTC. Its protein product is CASSPDRGPANEQFF.